A single sample is the source of the 10 T cell receptor beta chains below, sequenced in a study of T cell responses to AZD1222 COVID-19 vaccine. The method was immunoSEQ multiplex PCR; TCRdb's version includes in-frame clones alone and lacks a portion of them. The repertoire has over 25,000 clones, roughly 78% of them found once; the top ten carry about 5.3%. This material consisted of peripheral blood, taken on day 0 of AZD1222 vaccination. The receptor set was obtained from an adult in good health.

This clone has a single count. The chain has TRBV3-1 (or the pseudogene TRBV3-2) and TRBJ1-2, with TRBD1 identical over 7 bases. Germline CDR1 LGHDT, CDR2 YNNKEL (reference sequence). After removal of 0 bases from V and 8 bases from J, the junction contained 6 bases not matched to a gene. The CDR3 totals 14 residues. The CDR3: CASSQEQGLKGYTF. The CDR3 nucleotides read TGTGCCAGCAGCCAAGAACAGGGGTTAAAGGGCTACACCTTC.

The rearrangement links TRBV14 to TRBJ1-1; tentative D call: TRBD1 (6 bases). The germline CDR1 and CDR2 sequences are SGHDN and FVKESK. Trimming took 4 bases from V and 7 from J, leaving 19 bases between them. The length of the CDR3 is 15 residues. CDR3 in DNA: TGTGCCAGCAGCCGTTATGGGGGCGGGGGAGGTGAAGCTTTCTTT. This encodes CASSRYGGGGGEAFF.

The V gene is TRBV7-9, the J gene TRBJ1-1; D gene unclear. Germline CDR1 is SEHNR and CDR2 is FQNEAQ (reference sequence). This CDR3 is built from 14 residues. Between the trimmed V and J ends, which lost 7 bases and 7 bases, there was a span of 19 bases. The CDR3 protein is CASTPNLGRDEAFF. CDR3 in DNA: TGTGCCAGCACCCCCAATCTAGGGAGGGATGAAGCTTTCTTT.

The rearrangement joins TRBV6-5 to TRBJ1-2; D is ambiguous. The germline V gene encodes CDR1 MNHEY and CDR2 SVGAGI. The CDR3 is 12 amino acids. Trimming stripped 7 bases from V and 2 bases from J, with 8 bases between. The CDR3 bases are TGTGCCAGCAAGGGAGACAACTATGGCTACACCTTC. This translates into CASKGDNYGYTF.

The rearrangement joins TRBV5-1 to TRBJ2-7, with D hard to call. Germline V CDR1 and CDR2: SGHRS, YFSETQ. Between the trimmed V and J ends, which lost 0 bases and 0 bases, there was a span of 34 bases. The CDR3 extends over 23 amino acids. As DNA, the CDR3 is TGCGCCAGCAGCTTGGACAGCCAACCACTACTCGCCGGTATGAGCTTGCACTCCTACGAGCAGTACTTC. Protein: CASSLDSQPLLAGMSLHSYEQYF.

V gene TRBV5-1 combines with J gene TRBJ1-3; no clear D gene. The CDR3 is made up of 17 amino acids. V shed 0 bases and J shed 0 bases, with 13 bases lying between them. Germline V gene lookup returns CDR1 SGHRS and CDR2 YFSETQ. CDR3 amino acids: CASSLELNMASGNTIYF. As DNA, the CDR3 is TGCGCCAGCAGCTTGGAATTGAACATGGCCTCTGGAAACACCATATATTTT.

The genes are TRBV19 and TRBJ1-3; D may be TRBD1 (6 bases). The length of the CDR3 is 15 residues. Trimming took 5 bases from V and 0 from J, leaving 11 bases between them. Germline CDR1 and CDR2: LNHDA and SQIVND (reference sequence). CDR3 in DNA: TGTGCCAGTAGTGTCGGACAGCCCTCTGGAAACACCATATATTTT. It is translated as CASSVGQPSGNTIYF.

The chain links TRBV27 to TRBJ1-5; no firm D call. Germline V gene data show CDR1 as MNHEY and CDR2 as SMNVEV (reference sequence). The V gene lost 2 bases and the J gene lost 4 bases, with 3 bases spanning the gap. This CDR3 has 12 amino acids. This CDR3 reads CASSLRNQPQHF. The CDR3 DNA reads TGTGCCAGCAGTTTAAGGAATCAGCCCCAGCATTTT.

V usage is TRBV15 and J usage is TRBJ1-3; possible D gene TRBD1, 5 bases. The CDR3 runs to 15 residues. Looked up from germline, CDR1 is LNHNV and CDR2 is YYDKDF (reference sequence). V was trimmed by 1 base and J by 4 bases, leaving 11 bases between them. The chain's CDR3 is CATSRGGFSGNTIYF. The CDR3, as DNA: TGTGCCACCAGCAGAGGGGGGTTCAGCGGAAACACCATATATTTT.

Sample share makes this clone medium-sized (0.01 to 0.1%). This rearrangement joins TRBV20-1 to TRBJ1-1; D may be TRBD1 (5 bases). Trimming took off 4 bases at V and 8 bases at J, with 11 bases between the two ends. The germline V gene encodes CDR1 DFQATT and CDR2 SNEGSKA (reference sequence). The CDR3 is 11 amino acids. The CDR3 spells CSATREREAFF. Written as DNA, the CDR3 is TGCAGTGCTACCAGGGAACGCGAAGCTTTCTTT.